Reported below is one T cell receptor (beta chain). The antigen is unknown. Using immunoSEQ multiplex PCR, the repertoire was profiled, and TCRdb retains in-frame clones only, with some absent. The data show about 110,000 clones, approximately 91% seen once. These data originate in a study of T cell responses to AZD1222 COVID-19 vaccine. About the study: Pooled samples include second doses given at about 4 or 12 weeks.

Study findings and constraints: It should be noted that donors were predominantly white British and more often female, and clonal diversity was possibly underestimated. Spike-specific TCR breadth and depth were elevated following two AZD1222 doses. Regions 160-218 and 743-854 held dominance among vaccine-associated CD4 TCRs, which spanned spike.

This sample comprised peripheral blood, obtained on day 0 of AZD1222 vaccination. This TCR came from an adult in good health.

CDR3 amino acids: CASSPRTGANYGYTF. DNA for the CDR3: TGTGCCAGTAGTCCCCGGACAGGCGCGAACTATGGCTACACCTTC. V is TRBV19 and J is TRBJ1-2; 7 positions agree with TRBD1. The CDR3 runs 15 residues. The V segment lost 5 bases and the J segment 2 bases; nucleotides outside the gene matches: 8. Germline assignment: CDR1 LNHDA and CDR2 SQIVND (reference sequence).